This TCR beta chain emerged from a study of blood T cell repertoires in COVID-19. For the study at large: Both acute and convalescent COVID-19 samples were obtained from the United States, Italy and Spain. T cells, B-cell-depleted T cells, or PBMCs supplied cDNA or gDNA.

Original analysis: Estimation of nucleated cell counts was performed using reference gene primer amplification. TCRdb keeps only in-frame clones here, not all; method: immunoSEQ multiplex PCR. That table is the source of V, J and clone size, and D and trimming were worked out from the DNA. The table shows about 190,000 clones, with almost 85% occurring only once. With 2 bases removed from V and 1 base from J, the gap between germline ends came to 6 bases. CDR1 is MNHEY, CDR2 SMNVEV, per germline (reference sequence). This CDR3 comprises 13 residues. The TCR was taken from a woman in her seventies with active or convalescent COVID-19. The sample comprised peripheral blood. The chain couples TRBV27 to TRBJ2-7, with D perhaps matching TRBD2 (6 bases). Written as DNA, the CDR3 is TGTGCCAGCAGTTTAGGAGGGTCCTACGAGCAGTACTTC. This sequence encodes CASSLGGSYEQYF.